This record covers a single T cell receptor beta chain. The germline V and J ends were trimmed by 4 bases and 3 bases, with 10 bases remaining between them. CDR3 length: 13 amino acids. Germline CDR1 and CDR2: KGHSH and LQKENI. This specimen belongs to a study of shared clonotypes between healthy human individuals. It was across several immunoSEQ plates that each subset's genomic DNA was evenly split. Assay: immunoSEQ multiplex PCR; the TCRdb copy retains only in-frame clones and omits some. The sample consists of 400,000 or so clones, 96% of them appearing once. The clonotype originates from a man between 25 and 39 years old in good health. The rearrangement links TRBV18 to TRBJ2-7, with TRBD2 as a possible D gene (5 bases). The sequencing input was memory CD8+ T cells sorted from blood. Subset of the sample: CD45RO+ cells pooled with CCR7-negative TemRA cells. CDR3 sequence reads: CASSLFEGYEQYF. In DNA, the CDR3 is TGTGCCAGCTCACTTTTCGAGGGCTACGAGCAGTACTTC. Full variable domain (rest looked up from reference TRBV18 and TRBJ2-7): NAGVMQNPRHLVRRRGQEARLRCSPMKGHSHVYWYRQLPEEGLKFMVYLQKENIIDESGMPKERFSAEFPKEGPSILRIQQVVRGDSAAYFCASSLFEGYEQYFGPGTRLTVT.